The T cell receptor beta chain under discussion was sequenced for a study of blood T cells in healthy people across ages. In the study overall: About one barcoded beta molecule per two T cells was captured by template switching.

General study results and limits: Unsorted PBMC material precluded a definitive naive versus antigen-experienced comparison.

Concerning this clonotype: Its antigen is as yet unknown. Because the CDR3 is missing its conserved closing phenylalanine or tryptophan, this is likely a read error.

Sample-barcoded 5' priming and a J-beta primer mix drove a second PCR of roughly 6 to 12 cycles. TCRdb independently ran MiXCR on the 5' RACE reads; one entry per CDR3 protein. The sample carries about 620,000 distinct CDR3 sequences, 20% to 25% recorded once. Samples had at least 6.5 million PBMCs isolated from them. The V gene's germline CDR1 is SGHTA and CDR2 FQGNSA. The CDR3 spans 15 residues. Trimming took 7 bases from V and 4 from J; bases not matched to a gene: 5. The chain couples TRBV7-2 to TRBJ2-2, with TRBD2 matching 11 bases. Sequencing was performed on blood. This receptor was taken from a man between 65 and 80 years old in good health. The CDR3: CASTTSGSATGELFS. As DNA, the CDR3 is TGTGCCAGCACCACTAGCGGGAGTGCCACCGGGGAGCTGTTTTCT.